This passage covers 30 T cell receptor beta chains from one sample sequenced in a study of blood T cell repertoires in COVID-19. Clones were sequenced by immunoSEQ multiplex PCR, and TCRdb holds only the in-frame ones, with some missing. Counted here are approximately 85,000 clones, about nine tenths occurring once; the ten biggest clones make up 25% to 35%. The sequenced material came from peripheral blood. All receptors derive from a man in his forties or fifties with active or convalescent COVID-19.

This chain uses TRBV5-5 with TRBJ2-7, with 12 bases identical to TRBD2. Germline lookup yields CDR1 SGHKS and CDR2 YYEKEE (reference sequence). The CDR3 spans 15 residues. The V gene end was trimmed by 4 bases and the J gene end by 3 bases; junction bases not matched to a gene: 5. The CDR3 sequence is CASSTGLAGYYEQYF. The CDR3 coding sequence is TGTGCCAGCAGCACCGGACTAGCGGGGTACTACGAGCAGTACTTC.

This sequence joins TRBV5-1 and TRBJ2-3; TRBD2 matches 9 bases. J lost 4 bases, V lost 3 bases, and 6 bases had no gene match. Germline assignment: CDR1 SGHRS and CDR2 YFSETQ. CDR3 length: 15 amino acids. The DNA for the CDR3 is TGCGCCAGCAGCTCCCTAGCGGGAAGGGCAGATACGCAGTATTTT. It yields the protein CASSSLAGRADTQYF.

The chain has TRBV14 and TRBJ2-5; D is possibly TRBD1 (7 bases). The CDR3 is 15 residues long. Germline V gene lookup returns CDR1 SGHDN and CDR2 FVKESK. The V end was cut by 4 bases, the J end by 4 bases, with 16 bases between. The CDR3 loop is CASSRTTGVVETQYF. CDR3 nucleotide sequence: TGTGCCAGCAGCCGGACTACAGGGGTGGTAGAGACCCAGTACTTC.

The V gene is TRBV15, the J gene TRBJ1-2; D might be TRBD1 (6 bases). The germline CDR1 and CDR2 sequences are LNHNV and YYDKDF (reference sequence). V lost 1 base and J lost 5, with 14 bases in between. The CDR3 sequence is 15 residues long. CDR3: CATSRGLDRLYGYTF. The DNA of the CDR3 is TGTGCCACCAGCAGAGGGTTAGACAGGCTATATGGCTACACCTTC.

Remarks on this clone: The sample contains more than one DNA sequence encoding this CDR3. This sequence joins TRBV5-6 and TRBJ2-7; the D gene is possibly TRBD2 (6 bases). The germline V and J ends were trimmed by 0 bases and 2 bases, with 9 bases remaining between them. The CDR3 has 14 residues. The V gene's germline CDR1 is SGHDT and CDR2 YYEEEE. The CDR3 is CASSLGGDTYEQYF. The CDR3 region has the DNA TGTGCCAGCAGCTTGGGCGGGGATACCTACGAGCAGTACTTC.

This clone was seen once. The chain recombines TRBV30 with TRBJ2-7, with 9 bases aligning to TRBD1. With V trimmed by 1 base and J by 5 bases, 3 bases remained unmatched. The CDR3 has 13 amino acids. Germline CDR1 and CDR2: GTSNPN and SVGIG (reference sequence). Written as DNA, the CDR3 is TGTGCCTGGAGTGGGACAGGGGCAAACGAGCAGTACTTC. Translation gives CAWSGTGANEQYF.

The rearrangement joins TRBV7-8 to TRBJ2-5; TRBD2 is a possible D gene (5 bases). CDR1 is SGHVS and CDR2 is FQNEAQ in the germline V gene. The CDR3 is 13 residues long. V was trimmed by 4 bases and J by 2 bases, leaving 8 bases between them. CDR3 sequence: CASSSGKQETQYF. The CDR3 nucleotides read TGTGCCAGCAGCTCCGGGAAACAAGAGACCCAGTACTTC.

The rearrangement joins TRBV10-1 to TRBJ1-1; D is unresolved. The CDR3 has 15 amino acids. V dropped 0 bases and J dropped 1 base, with 9 bases sitting between them. The germline CDR1 and CDR2 sequences are WNHNN and SYGVQD (reference sequence). The CDR3 protein is CASSESRVENTEAFF. The CDR3 nucleotides are TGCGCCAGCAGTGAGTCGCGGGTGGAGAACACTGAAGCTTTCTTT.

This clone was recorded at least ten times. The V call is TRBV6-5, the J call TRBJ1-6; 8 bases map to TRBD1. The CDR3 contains 13 residues. Germline V lookup: CDR1 MNHEY, CDR2 SVGAGI. The ends lost 7 bases at V and 9 bases at J; junction bases unmatched: 5. The CDR3 nucleotides are TGTGCCAGCAACAACAGGGGGATTTCACCCCTCCACTTT. Translated: CASNNRGISPLHF.

The DNA of the CDR3 is TGTGCCAGCAGCCCTCGGGGGGGAATGAACACTGAAGCTTTCTTT. This encodes CASSPRGGMNTEAFF. This chain joins TRBV5-4 and TRBJ1-1; the D gene is possibly TRBD1 (5 bases). The CDR3 sequence is 15 residues long. CDR1 and CDR2 (germline): SGHNT, YYREEE (reference sequence). Trimming stripped 4 bases from V and 0 bases from J, with 13 bases between.

The chain joins TRBV3-1 (or the pseudogene TRBV3-2) to TRBJ2-1, with a possible D match to TRBD1 (5 bases). Trimming left V 1 base short and J 9 bases short, with 13 bases between. The CDR3 is made up of 14 amino acids. Germline CDR1 and CDR2: LGHDT and YNNKEL (reference sequence). This CDR3 is CASSQGGFRGEQFF. In DNA, the CDR3 is TGTGCCAGCAGCCAAGGGGGTTTTAGGGGTGAGCAGTTCTTC.

The V gene is TRBV19, the J gene TRBJ1-3; TRBD1 matches 7 bases. The CDR3 is made up of 15 amino acids. Germline loops: CDR1 LNHDA, CDR2 SQIVND (reference sequence). The V segment lost 6 bases and the J segment 4 bases; nucleotides outside the gene matches: 9. The CDR3 DNA is TGTGCCAGTAGACCGGGACAGAATTACGGAAACACCATATATTTT. It is translated as CASRPGQNYGNTIYF.

The sample holds one count of this clone. The CDR3 reads CASSQDLSRGGETQYF. CDR3 DNA sequence: TGTGCCAGCAGCCAAGATCTCTCTAGGGGAGGAGAGACCCAGTACTTC. The gene calls are TRBV3-1 (or the pseudogene TRBV3-2) and TRBJ2-5; TRBD2 is a possible D gene (6 bases). This CDR3 spans 16 amino acids. Germline assignment: CDR1 LGHDT and CDR2 YNNKEL (reference sequence). V was trimmed by 0 bases and J by 4 bases, leaving 15 bases between them.

The chain combines TRBV7-8 with TRBJ1-4; 7 bases map to TRBD1. The germline gives CDR1 SGHVS, CDR2 FQNEAQ. The CDR3 is 15 amino acids. Trimming removed 1 base from V and 7 bases from J; junction bases left unmatched: 6. The CDR3 protein is CASSLGRGLGEKLFF. CDR3 bases: TGTGCCAGCAGCTTAGGTAGGGGGCTCGGTGAAAAACTGTTTTTT.

The chain combines TRBV19 with TRBJ2-7, with a possible D match to TRBD1 (6 bases). Germline-derived CDR1 and CDR2 are LNHDA and SQIVND (reference sequence). Trimming cost V 7 bases and J 3 bases, with 19 bases left between them. The CDR3 is 15 residues long. The CDR3 loop is CASMVSPGHGYEQYF. The CDR3 nucleotides read TGTGCCAGTATGGTCTCCCCGGGACACGGCTACGAGCAGTACTTC.

This sequence joins TRBV5-6 and TRBJ2-1, with D possibly TRBD1 on 5 matching bases. Germline-derived CDR1 and CDR2 are SGHDT and YYEEEE. V was cut by 0 bases and J by 7 bases, with 14 bases left in between. There are 15 residues in the CDR3. The CDR3 bases are TGTGCCAGCAGCTTGGCAGGGTCGGCTAGGAATGAGCAGTTCTTC. Its protein is CASSLAGSARNEQFF.

The V call is TRBV18, the J call TRBJ1-1; tentatively, D is TRBD1 (5 bases). Germline-derived CDR1 and CDR2 are KGHSH and LQKENI. Trimming took off 2 bases at V and 8 bases at J, with 18 bases between the two ends. The CDR3 totals 15 residues. The CDR3 protein is CASSPGQGVDREAFF. CDR3 coding DNA: TGTGCCAGCTCACCAGGGCAAGGGGTTGATCGGGAAGCTTTCTTT.

This clone has more than one count but fewer than ten. CDR3 sequence: CAITYELAGVDEQFF. The CDR3 DNA reads TGTGCCATCACTTATGAGCTAGCGGGAGTGGATGAGCAGTTCTTC. V and J are TRBV10-3 and TRBJ2-1, with 10 nucleotides matching TRBD2. CDR3 length equals 15 residues. Germline assignment: CDR1 ENHRY and CDR2 SYGVKD. Germline trimming cut 7 bases from V and 8 bases from J; bases unmatched to any gene: 11.

The chain carries TRBV19 and TRBJ1-2, with 8 nucleotides matching TRBD1. Germline assignment: CDR1 LNHDA and CDR2 SQIVND (reference sequence). The CDR3 is 15 amino acids. The J segment lost 4 bases and the V segment lost 3 bases, leaving 7 bases of the junction unmatched. This CDR3 is CASSIRDRGIYGYTF. CDR3 in DNA: TGTGCCAGTAGTATCAGAGACAGGGGTATCTATGGCTACACCTTC.

The CDR3 is CASSSVTSRSTDTQYF. For the CDR3, the DNA is TGTGCCAGCAGCTCCGTGACTAGCAGAAGCACAGATACGCAGTATTTT. V usage is TRBV5-6 and J usage is TRBJ2-3; TRBD2 aligns across 7 bases. Unmatched junction bases numbered 7, after V lost 3 bases and J lost 0 bases. This CDR3 region has 16 residues. CDR1 is SGHDT and CDR2 is YYEEEE in the germline V gene.

The gene calls are TRBV12-5 and TRBJ2-1, with 9 bases aligning to TRBD2. There are 20 residues in the CDR3. V shed 2 bases, J shed 2 bases, and the junction held 16 bases outside the gene matches. Germline CDR1 LGHNT, CDR2 FRNRAP. This chain's CDR3 is CASGLNGGRANNRTYNEQFF. CDR3 nucleotide sequence: TGTGCTAGTGGTTTGAATGGCGGGAGGGCCAACAACAGAACCTACAATGAGCAGTTCTTC.

The chain uses TRBV19 and TRBJ1-6; 9 nucleotides agree with TRBD1. V shed 3 bases, J shed 8 bases, and the junction held 11 bases outside the gene matches. The germline V gene encodes CDR1 LNHDA and CDR2 SQIVND (reference sequence). The CDR3 has 17 amino acids. The CDR3 sequence: CASSISDSWDRDSPLHF. The CDR3 DNA sequence: TGTGCCAGTAGTATTTCGGACTCGTGGGACAGGGATTCACCCCTCCACTTT.

This clone came up once. The rearrangement joins TRBV4-2 to TRBJ2-1, with 12 bases lining up with TRBD2. This CDR3 contains 16 residues. V was pared by 4 bases and J by 8 bases, with 9 bases of the junction left unmatched. Germline CDR1 reads LGHNA; CDR2 reads YNFKEQ. This CDR3 is CASSRKLAGGGDEQFF. Here the CDR3 DNA reads TGTGCCAGCAGCCGAAAACTAGCGGGAGGTGGTGATGAGCAGTTCTTC.

The genes are TRBV6-6 and TRBJ2-3, with D tentatively TRBD1 (6 bases). CDR1 and CDR2 from the germline V gene are MNHNY and SVGAGI (reference sequence). This CDR3 region has 15 residues. Trimming removed 0 bases from V and 6 bases from J, with 13 bases in between. The CDR3, as DNA: TGTGCCAGCAGTTACTCGAGTAAGGGACACGATACGCAGTATTTT. Amino acids: CASSYSSKGHDTQYF.

V usage is TRBV19 and J usage is TRBJ2-7; TRBD2 matches 13 bases. Losses at the gene ends were 6 bases for V and 0 bases for J; bases not matched to a gene: 2. CDR1 LNHDA and CDR2 SQIVND come from the germline V gene (reference sequence). The CDR3 spans 15 residues. CDR3 in DNA: TGTGCCAGTAGAAGGACTAGCGGGAGCTCCTACGAGCAGTACTTC. It specifies CASRRTSGSSYEQYF.

The chain has TRBV3-1 (or the pseudogene TRBV3-2) and TRBJ1-1; maybe TRBD1 (5 bases). The CDR3 sequence is 14 residues long. V lost 4 bases to trimming and J lost 0 bases, with 9 bases between them. Germline V gene lookup returns CDR1 LGHDT and CDR2 YNNKEL (reference sequence). The DNA of the CDR3 is TGTGCCAGCAGCCCCAGGGCAATGAACACTGAAGCTTTCTTT. The encoded protein is CASSPRAMNTEAFF.

The chain recombines TRBV2 with TRBJ2-5, with 7 bases lining up with TRBD1. CDR1 and CDR2 from the germline V gene are SNHLY and FYNNEI. Germline trimming cut 6 bases from V and 2 bases from J; bases unmatched to any gene: 6. The CDR3 contains 14 residues. The CDR3 is CASSLDRLQETQYF. CDR3 nucleotides: TGTGCCAGCAGCTTGGACAGGCTTCAAGAGACCCAGTACTTC.

The J gene is TRBJ1-5, the V gene TRBV11-3; D is perhaps TRBD1 (6 bases). This CDR3 region has 13 residues. Trimming cost V 6 bases and J 4 bases, with 10 bases left between them. Germline V CDR1 and CDR2: SGHNT, YENEEA. This CDR3 is CASRVTGNQPQHF. The CDR3 coding sequence is TGTGCCAGCAGGGTTACAGGGAATCAGCCCCAGCATTTT.

In the case of this clone: A read error may produce the germline difference seen at one junction end. The chain employs TRBV5-6 and TRBJ1-4; 10 positions agree with TRBD1. In germline, CDR1 is SGHDT, CDR2 YYEEEE. The CDR3 runs 15 residues. The CDR3 sequence is CASSLERGFRGQGIF. The CDR3, as DNA: TGTGCCAGCAGCTTGGAAAGGGGCTTCCGGGGACAGGGGATTTTT.

This chain links TRBV11-2 with TRBJ2-2; a possible D gene is TRBD2 (6 bases). In germline, CDR1 is SGHAT, CDR2 FQNNGV. CDR3 length: 17 amino acids. Trimming removed 1 base at V and 6 bases at J, with 18 bases between. Here the CDR3 DNA reads TGTGCCAGCAGCTTAGGATTTGGGGTTTCGGGGGCCGGGGAGCTGTTTTTT. It yields the protein CASSLGFGVSGAGELFF. The full variable domain, rest sourced from reference TRBV11-2 and TRBJ2-2, is EAGVAQSPRYKIIEKRQSVAFWCNPISGHATLYWYQQILGQGPKLLIQFQNNGVVDDSQLPKDRFSAERLKGVDSTLKIQPAKLEDSAVYLCASSLGFGVSGAGELFFGEGSRLTVL.